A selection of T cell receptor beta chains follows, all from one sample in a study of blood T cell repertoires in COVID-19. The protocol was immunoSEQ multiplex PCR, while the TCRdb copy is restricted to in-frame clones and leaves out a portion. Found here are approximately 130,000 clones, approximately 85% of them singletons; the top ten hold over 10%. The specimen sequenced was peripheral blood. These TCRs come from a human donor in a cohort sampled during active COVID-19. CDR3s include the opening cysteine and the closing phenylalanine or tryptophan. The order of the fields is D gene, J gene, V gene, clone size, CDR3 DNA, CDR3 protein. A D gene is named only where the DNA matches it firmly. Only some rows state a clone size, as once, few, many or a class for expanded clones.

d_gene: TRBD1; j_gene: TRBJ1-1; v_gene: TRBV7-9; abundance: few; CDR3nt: TGTGCCAGCAGCCCCCACAGGGGGGAAGCTTTCTTT; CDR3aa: CASSPHRGEAFF
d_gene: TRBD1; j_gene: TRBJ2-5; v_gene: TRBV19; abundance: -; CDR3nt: TGTGCCAGTAGTGGGACAGAAATGGAGACCCAGTACTTC; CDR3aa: CASSGTEMETQYF
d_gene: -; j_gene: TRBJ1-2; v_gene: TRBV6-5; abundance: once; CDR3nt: TGTGCCAGCAGACGCAACGGGGATAGCTATGGCTACACCTTC; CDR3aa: CASRRNGDSYGYTF
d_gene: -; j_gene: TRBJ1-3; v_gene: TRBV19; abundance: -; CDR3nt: TGTGCCAGTAGCGGGTACTCCGGGGGAAACACCATATATTTT; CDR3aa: CASSGYSGGNTIYF
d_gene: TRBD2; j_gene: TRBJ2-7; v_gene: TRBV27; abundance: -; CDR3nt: TGTGCCAGCAGTATCGGACTAGCGGGGGGGCCAGGCGAGCAGTACTTC; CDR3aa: CASSIGLAGGPGEQYF
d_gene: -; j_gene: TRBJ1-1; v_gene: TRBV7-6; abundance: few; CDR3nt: TGTGCCAGCAGCCCGCGGGTTAACACTGAAGCTTTCTTT; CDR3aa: CASSPRVNTEAFF
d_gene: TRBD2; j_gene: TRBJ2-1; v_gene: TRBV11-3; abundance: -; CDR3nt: TGTGCCAGCAGCGGGGGCGGGGGGGCCGCGAAGGAGCAGTTCTTC; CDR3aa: CASSGGGGAAKEQFF
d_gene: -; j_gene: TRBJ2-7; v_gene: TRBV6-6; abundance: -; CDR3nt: TGTGCCAGCAGCCTGACACTCTCCGAGCAGTACTTC; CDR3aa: CASSLTLSEQYF
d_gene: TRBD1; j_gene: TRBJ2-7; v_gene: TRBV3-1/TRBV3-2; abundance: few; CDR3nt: TGTGCCAGCAGCCAAAAACAGGGGGTAGGCGAGCAGTACTTC; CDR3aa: CASSQKQGVGEQYF
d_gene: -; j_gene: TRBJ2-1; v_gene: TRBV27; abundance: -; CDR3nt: TGTGCCAGCGGAAACCCCCCGTCCTTTGGGGCGGAGCAGTTCTTC; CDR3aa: CASGNPPSFGAEQFF
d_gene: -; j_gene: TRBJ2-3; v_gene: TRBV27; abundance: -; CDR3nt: TGTGCCAGCAGGCCCCCCGGAGGCCGCACAGATACGCAGTATTTT; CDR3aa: CASRPPGGRTDTQYF
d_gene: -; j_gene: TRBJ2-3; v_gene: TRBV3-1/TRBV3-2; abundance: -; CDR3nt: TGTGCCAGCAGCACAGGACAGTTCACAGATACGCAGTATTTT; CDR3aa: CASSTGQFTDTQYF
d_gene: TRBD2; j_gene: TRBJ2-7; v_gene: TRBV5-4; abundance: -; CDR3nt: TGTGCCAGCAGCTTGGGCAGTAGCGGGGGGGCCCTCGAGCAGTACTTC; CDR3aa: CASSLGSSGGALEQYF
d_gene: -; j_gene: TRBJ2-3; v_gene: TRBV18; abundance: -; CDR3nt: TGTGCCAGCTCTCAAGCGACCCGATTTACAGATACGCAGTATTTT; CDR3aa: CASSQATRFTDTQYF
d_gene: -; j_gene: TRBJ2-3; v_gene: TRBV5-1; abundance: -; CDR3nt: TGCGCCAGCAGCAAGGACAGAGATAGCACAGATACGCAGTATTTT; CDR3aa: CASSKDRDSTDTQYF
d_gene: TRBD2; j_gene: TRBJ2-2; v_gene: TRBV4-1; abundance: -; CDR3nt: TGCGCCAGCAGCTACGGGACTAGCGGGGACGCGAACACCGGGGAGCTGTTTTTT; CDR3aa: CASSYGTSGDANTGELFF
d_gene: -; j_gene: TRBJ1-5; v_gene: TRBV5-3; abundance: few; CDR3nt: TGTGCCAGAAGCTTGGGAGATCAGCCCCAGCATTTT; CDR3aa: CARSLGDQPQHF
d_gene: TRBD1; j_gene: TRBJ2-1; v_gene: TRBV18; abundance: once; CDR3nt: TGTGCCAGCTCACCGAGAACCACCGGGACAGGGCGGAATGAGCAGTTCTTC; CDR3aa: CASSPRTTGTGRNEQFF
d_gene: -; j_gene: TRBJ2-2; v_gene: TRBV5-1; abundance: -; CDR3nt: TGCGCCAGCAGCTTGGCCAGTTTGCCCGGGGAGCTGTTTTTT; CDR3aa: CASSLASLPGELFF
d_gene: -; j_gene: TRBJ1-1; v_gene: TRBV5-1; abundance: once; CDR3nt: TGCGCCAGCAGCTCTACGAGCGACACTGAAGCTTTCTTT; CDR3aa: CASSSTSDTEAFF
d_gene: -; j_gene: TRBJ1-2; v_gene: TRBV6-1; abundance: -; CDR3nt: TGTGCCAGCAGTGAAGTTGTATTGGACAGCTATGGCTACACCTTC; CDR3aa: CASSEVVLDSYGYTF
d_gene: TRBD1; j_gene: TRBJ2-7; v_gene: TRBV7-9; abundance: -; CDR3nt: TGTGCCAGCAGTTATACAGGGGGGTACTACGAGCAGTACTTC; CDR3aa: CASSYTGGYYEQYF
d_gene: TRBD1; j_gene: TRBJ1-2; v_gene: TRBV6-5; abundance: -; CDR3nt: TGTGCCAGCAGACACAGGGGGCAAGCTAACTATGGCTACACCTTC; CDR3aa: CASRHRGQANYGYTF
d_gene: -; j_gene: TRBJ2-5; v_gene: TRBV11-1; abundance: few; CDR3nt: TGTGCCAGCAGCCCGGGAGTTGGGCGGTACCAAGAGACCCAGTACTTC; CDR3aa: CASSPGVGRYQETQYF
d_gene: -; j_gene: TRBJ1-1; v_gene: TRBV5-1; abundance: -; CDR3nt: TGCGCCAGCAGCCCCCCCCTTCCAGGGGCAAACACTGAAGCTTTCTTT; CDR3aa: CASSPPLPGANTEAFF
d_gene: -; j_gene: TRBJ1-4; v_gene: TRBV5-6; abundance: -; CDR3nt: TGTGCCAGCAGCAAGCCCGACAGTTTTGATGAAAAACTGTTTTTT; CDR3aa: CASSKPDSFDEKLFF
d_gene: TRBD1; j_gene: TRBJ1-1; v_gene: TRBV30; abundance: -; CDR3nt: TGTGCCTGGAGTCATTTCGGACAGGGCGCTGAAGCTTTCTTT; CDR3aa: CAWSHFGQGAEAFF
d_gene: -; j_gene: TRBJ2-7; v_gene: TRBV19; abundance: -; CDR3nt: TGTGCCAGTAGCATCGAGGGCTACGAGCAGTACTTC; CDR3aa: CASSIEGYEQYF
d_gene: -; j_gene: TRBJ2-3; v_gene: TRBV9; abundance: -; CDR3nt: TGTGCCAGCAGCGCCGCACCCACTACAGATACGCAGTATTTT; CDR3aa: CASSAAPTTDTQYF
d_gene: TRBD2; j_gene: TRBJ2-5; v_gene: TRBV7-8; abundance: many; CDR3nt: TGTGCCAGCAGCCCCGGGAGGGAAGAGACCCAGTACTTC; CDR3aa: CASSPGREETQYF
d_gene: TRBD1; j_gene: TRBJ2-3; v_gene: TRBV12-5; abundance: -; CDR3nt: TGTGCTAGTGGTCTCACTCCACATGGACAGGGGACCCCAGATACGCAGTATTTT; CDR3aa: CASGLTPHGQGTPDTQYF
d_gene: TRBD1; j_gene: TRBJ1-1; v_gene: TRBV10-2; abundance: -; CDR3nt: TGCGCCAGCAGTGTCACAGGGGGCACTGAAGCTTTCTTT; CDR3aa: CASSVTGGTEAFF
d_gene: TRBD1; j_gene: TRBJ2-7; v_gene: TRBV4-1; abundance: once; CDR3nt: TGCGCCAGCAGCCTCTCCACCTCCTACAGGGGGAAGGCCTACGAGCAGTACTTC; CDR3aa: CASSLSTSYRGKAYEQYF
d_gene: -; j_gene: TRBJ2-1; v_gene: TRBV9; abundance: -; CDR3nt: TGTGCCAGCAGCGTGGGGGGGCCGGACAATGAGCAGTTCTTC; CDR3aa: CASSVGGPDNEQFF
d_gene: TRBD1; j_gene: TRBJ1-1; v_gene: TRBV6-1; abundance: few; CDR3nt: TGTGCCAGCAGTGAACGTCGTAGGGGGCGCTTTGTGGAAGCTTTCTTT; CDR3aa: CASSERRRGRFVEAFF
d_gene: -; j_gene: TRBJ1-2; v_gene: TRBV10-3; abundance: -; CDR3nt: TGTGCCATCAGTGAGCAACGAGGCGTTGTCTATGGCTACACCTTC; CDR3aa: CAISEQRGVVYGYTF
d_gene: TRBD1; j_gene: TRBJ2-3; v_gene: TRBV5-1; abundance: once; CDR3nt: TGCGCCAGCAGCTTGGATATGGGACAGGGCACAGATACGCAGTATTTT; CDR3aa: CASSLDMGQGTDTQYF
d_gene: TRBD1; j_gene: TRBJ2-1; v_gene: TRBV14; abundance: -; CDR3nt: TGTGCCAGCAGCCACCCGGGACAGAGCTCCTACAATGAGCAGTTCTTC; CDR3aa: CASSHPGQSSYNEQFF
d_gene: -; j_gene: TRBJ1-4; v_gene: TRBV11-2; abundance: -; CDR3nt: TGTGCCAGCAGCTCCCTGGGAGGGATCCGTGAAAAACTGTTTTTT; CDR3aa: CASSSLGGIREKLFF
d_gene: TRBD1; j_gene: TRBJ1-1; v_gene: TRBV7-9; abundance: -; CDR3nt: TGTGCCAGCAGCAGCGACAGGGCCATGGGAACTGAAGCTTTCTTT; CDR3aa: CASSSDRAMGTEAFF
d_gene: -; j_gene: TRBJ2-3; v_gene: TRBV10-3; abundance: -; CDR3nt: TGTGCCATCAGTGGTTCCGGGGAGCCCAGCACAGATACGCAGTATTTT; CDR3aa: CAISGSGEPSTDTQYF
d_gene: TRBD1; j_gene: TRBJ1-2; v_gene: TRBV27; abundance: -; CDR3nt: TGTGCCAGCAGACAAACAGGGGGATACTATGGCTACACCTTC; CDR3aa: CASRQTGGYYGYTF
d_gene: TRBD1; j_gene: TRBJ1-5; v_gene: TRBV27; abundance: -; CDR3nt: TGTGCCAGCAGCCTACCGACAGGGAGCAATCAGCCCCAGCATTTT; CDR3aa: CASSLPTGSNQPQHF
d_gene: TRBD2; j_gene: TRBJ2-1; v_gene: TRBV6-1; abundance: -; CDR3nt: TGTGCCAGCAGTGAACCCTCGGGGGGGTATCGCAATGAGCAGTTCTTC; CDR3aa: CASSEPSGGYRNEQFF
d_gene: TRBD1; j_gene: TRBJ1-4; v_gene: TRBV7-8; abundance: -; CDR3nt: TGTGCCAGCAGTTTTACAGGGGAAAATAATGAAAAACTGTTTTTT; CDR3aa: CASSFTGENNEKLFF
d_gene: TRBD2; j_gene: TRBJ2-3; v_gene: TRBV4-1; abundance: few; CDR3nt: TGCGCCAGCAGCCGGACTAGCGGGGGGGATACGCAGTATTTT; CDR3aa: CASSRTSGGDTQYF
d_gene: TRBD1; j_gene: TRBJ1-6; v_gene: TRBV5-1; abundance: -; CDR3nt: TGCGCCAGCAGGTCCACAGGGGGCAGCTCCTATAATTCACCCCTCCACTTT; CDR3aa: CASRSTGGSSYNSPLHF
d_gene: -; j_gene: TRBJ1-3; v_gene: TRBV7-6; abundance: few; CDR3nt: TGTGCCAGCATTCCTGACAGCCCACGGAACACCATATATTTT; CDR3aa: CASIPDSPRNTIYF
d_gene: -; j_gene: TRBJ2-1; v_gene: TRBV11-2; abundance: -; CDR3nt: TGTGCCAGCAGCATTAGGGAAGGCGGGGTCTCCTACAATGAGCAGTTCTTC; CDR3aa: CASSIREGGVSYNEQFF
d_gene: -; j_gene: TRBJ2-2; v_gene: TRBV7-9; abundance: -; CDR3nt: TGTGCCAGCAGGGCCGAGAACACCGGGGAGCTGTTTTTT; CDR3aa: CASRAENTGELFF
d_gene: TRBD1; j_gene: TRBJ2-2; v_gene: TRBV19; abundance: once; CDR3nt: TGTGCCAGTAGCCTTCTAGGGGGCCGGAGCGGGGAGCTGTTTTTT; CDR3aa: CASSLLGGRSGELFF
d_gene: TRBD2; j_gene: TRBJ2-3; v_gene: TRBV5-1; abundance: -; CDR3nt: TGCGCCAGCAGCCCGACTAGCGGGGGGTGGGCAGATACGCAGTATTTT; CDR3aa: CASSPTSGGWADTQYF
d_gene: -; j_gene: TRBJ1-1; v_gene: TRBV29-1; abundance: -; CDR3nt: TGCAGCGTGGGAGGTGAAGCTTTCTTT; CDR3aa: CSVGGEAFF